This entry lists 6 T cell receptor beta chains sequenced from one sample in a study of blood T cell repertoires in COVID-19 (dated by TCRdb to 2018 to 2021). Libraries were constructed by the immunoSEQ multiplex PCR assay. TCRdb holds this immuneACCESS table with in-frame rearrangements only. Some clones are missing; in checked studies, unresolved V genes explain under half, and the rest has no known cause. Recorded for this sample are around 100,000 clones; 75% to 85% of them occurred a single time. The biggest ten clones account for about 5% of the sample. The sequenced material came from peripheral blood. These receptors were obtained from a man aged 60-69 years with acute or convalescent COVID-19.

The chain carries TRBV30 and TRBJ1-5, with 9 bases matching TRBD1. Per germline, CDR1 GTSNPN and CDR2 SVGIG (reference sequence). This CDR3 spans 13 amino acids. The DNA of the CDR3 is TGTGCTGCGACAGGGGGAAGCAATCAGCCCCAGCATTTT. Amino acids: CAATGGSNQPQHF.

Notes on this clone: Other DNA sequences within the sample encode an identical CDR3. The V call is TRBV3-1 (or the pseudogene TRBV3-2), the J call TRBJ1-1; TRBD1 is a possible D gene (6 bases). The V end lost 6 bases, the J end lost 1 base, and 15 bases lay between the germline ends. CDR1 is LGHDT, CDR2 YNNKEL, per germline (reference sequence). The CDR3 sequence is 15 residues long. This CDR3 is CASSPGGAGNTEAFF. Written as DNA, the CDR3 is TGTGCCAGCAGTCCGGGGGGGGCCGGGAACACTGAAGCTTTCTTT.

The gene calls are TRBV5-1 and TRBJ1-2; tentatively, D is TRBD1 (6 bases). The CDR3 is 15 residues long. CDR1 is SGHRS, CDR2 YFSETQ, per germline. Trimming removed 1 base from V and 4 bases from J, with 14 bases in between. CDR3 protein: CASSLSGGASYGYTF. CDR3 sequence (DNA): TGCGCCAGCAGCTTGTCCGGGGGGGCTAGCTATGGCTACACCTTC.

This clone has just a few counts. J is TRBJ2-7 and V is TRBV30, with D hard to call. Trimming removed 1 base from V and 2 bases from J, with 6 bases in between. CDR3 length: 12 amino acids. Germline CDR1 and CDR2: GTSNPN and SVGIG (reference sequence). The DNA of the CDR3 is TGTGCCTGGAGTGACGGAGCCTACGAGCAGTACTTC. Protein product: CAWSDGAYEQYF. Supplemented by reference TRBV30 and TRBJ2-7, the full variable domain reads SQTIHQWPATLVQPVGSPLSLECTVEGTSNPNLYWYRQAAGRGLQLLFYSVGIGQISSEVPQNLSASRPQDRQFILSSKKLLLSDSGFYLCAWSDGAYEQYFGPGTRLTVT.

The chain's CDR3 is CASTSGSGEPQHF. The CDR3 DNA is TGTGCCAGCACCTCTGGATCCGGGGAGCCCCAGCATTTT. The chain carries TRBV4-2 and TRBJ1-5; unclear D gene. Trimming left V 7 bases short and J 8 bases short, with 15 bases between. CDR1 LGHNA and CDR2 YNFKEQ come from the germline V gene. This CDR3 is 13 amino acids long.

This clone was seen only once. The V gene is TRBV7-2, the J gene TRBJ1-2, with D perhaps TRBD1 (6 bases). Germline V CDR1 and CDR2: SGHTA, FQGNSA. V lost 3 bases, J lost 8 bases, and 22 bases lay in between. The CDR3 sequence is 16 residues long. The DNA for the CDR3 is TGTGCCAGCAGCTTTTTATCGGCCGGGGGGCGCCGAGGCTACACCTTC. It encodes CASSFLSAGGRRGYTF.